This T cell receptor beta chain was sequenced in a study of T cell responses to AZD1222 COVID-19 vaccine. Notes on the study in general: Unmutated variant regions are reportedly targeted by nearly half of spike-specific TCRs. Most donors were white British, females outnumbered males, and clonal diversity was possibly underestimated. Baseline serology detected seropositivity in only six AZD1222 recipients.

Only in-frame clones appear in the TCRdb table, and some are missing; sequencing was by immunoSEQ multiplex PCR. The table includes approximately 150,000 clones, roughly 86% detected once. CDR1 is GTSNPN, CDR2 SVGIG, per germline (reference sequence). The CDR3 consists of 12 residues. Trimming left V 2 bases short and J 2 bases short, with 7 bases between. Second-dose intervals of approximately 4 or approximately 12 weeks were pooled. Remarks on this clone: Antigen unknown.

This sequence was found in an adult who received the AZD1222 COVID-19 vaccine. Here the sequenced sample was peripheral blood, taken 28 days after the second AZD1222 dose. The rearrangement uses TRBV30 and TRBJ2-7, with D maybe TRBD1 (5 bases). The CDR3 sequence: CAWSRGTYEQYF. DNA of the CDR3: TGTGCCTGGAGTAGGGGAACCTACGAGCAGTACTTC.